These 20 T cell receptor beta chains originate from one sample sequenced in a study of blood T cell repertoires in COVID-19. TCRdb's copy holds only in-frame clones and misses some; the assay was immunoSEQ multiplex PCR. The sample includes roughly 100,000 clones, over 80% of them seen just once. The sample taken for sequencing was peripheral blood. These receptors came from an elderly man with acute or convalescent COVID-19.

This clone is a singleton in its sample. The J gene is TRBJ2-1, the V gene TRBV11-3; 9 positions agree with TRBD1. This CDR3 region has 15 residues. V gave up 1 base and J gave up 6 bases; unmatched junction bases: 4. Germline CDR1 is SGHNT and CDR2 is YENEEA. CDR3 amino acids: CASSLGGQGGNEQFF. CDR3 sequence (DNA): TGTGCCAGCAGCTTAGGGGGACAGGGAGGCAATGAGCAGTTCTTC.

This chain joins TRBV6-4 and TRBJ1-6, with a weak D call TRBD1 (5 bases). V shed 6 bases and J shed 10 bases, with 19 bases lying between them. Germline CDR1 and CDR2: MRHNA and SNTAGT. The CDR3 runs to 15 residues. In nucleotides, the CDR3 is TGTGCCAGCAGGGAACAGGCCTCCCCTGGGTCACCCCTCCACTTT. This sequence encodes CASREQASPGSPLHF.

V and J are TRBV18 and TRBJ2-4, with D tentatively TRBD2 (6 bases). The CDR3 loop spans 15 amino acids. Germline V gives CDR1 KGHSH, CDR2 LQKENI. V lost 3 bases and J lost 9, with 18 bases in between. The CDR3: CASSPSGTGEPIQYF. The CDR3 DNA reads TGTGCCAGCTCACCCTCGGGGACGGGGGAACCCATTCAGTACTTC.

This chain links TRBV7-8 with TRBJ1-5; TRBD1 matches at 8 bases. From germline, CDR1 is SGHVS and CDR2 FQNEAQ. CDR3 length equals 15 residues. J lost 2 bases, V lost 7 bases, and 7 bases had no gene match. CDR3 DNA sequence: TGTGCCAGCACCACACAGGGGGGAGGCAATCAGCCCCAGCATTTT. Translation: CASTTQGGGNQPQHF.

The chain uses TRBV24-1 and TRBJ2-2; TRBD2 agrees at 16 bases. After removal of 5 bases from V and 0 bases from J, the junction contained 5 bases not matched to a gene. CDR3 size: 19 residues. Germline V CDR1 and CDR2: KGHDR, SFDVKD. For the CDR3, the DNA is TGTGCCACCAGTGGTCCGGGACTAGCGGGGGGGACGAACACCGGGGAGCTGTTTTTT. Protein: CATSGPGLAGGTNTGELFF.

The chain recombines TRBV3-1 (or the pseudogene TRBV3-2) with TRBJ1-2, with unresolved D. The germline CDR1 and CDR2 sequences are LGHDT and YNNKEL (reference sequence). Deletions cut 3 bases from V and 5 bases from J, with 13 bases between. The CDR3 extends over 14 amino acids. The CDR3 DNA reads as TGTGCCAGCAGCCATTCCGCAACCGGGTATGGCTACACCTTC. Translation: CASSHSATGYGYTF.

This clone occurred a few times. The CDR3 loop reads CAPGGLAGGSAYEQYF. CDR3 coding DNA: TGTGCCCCGGGGGGACTAGCGGGAGGTTCCGCCTACGAGCAGTACTTC. The rearrangement links TRBV7-3 to TRBJ2-7, with 15 bases lining up with TRBD2. The CDR3 is 16 amino acids. J was trimmed by 2 bases and V by 11 bases; bases with no gene match: 10. The germline CDR1 and CDR2 sequences are SGHTA and FQGTGA.

V usage is TRBV14 and J usage is TRBJ1-2, with 8 bases matching TRBD1. The CDR3 loop spans 14 amino acids. CDR1 SGHDN and CDR2 FVKESK come from the germline V gene. J lost 5 bases, V lost 4 bases, and 6 bases had no gene match. CDR3 protein: CASSPGQGGYGYTF. As DNA, the CDR3 is TGTGCCAGCAGCCCTGGACAGGGAGGGTATGGCTACACCTTC.

The CDR3 loop is CASSERTGGTEAFF. The CDR3 coding sequence is TGCGCCAGCAGTGAGCGGACAGGGGGCACTGAAGCTTTCTTT. This chain links TRBV10-1 with TRBJ1-1, with 10 bases matching TRBD1. J lost 4 bases, V lost 2 bases, and 1 base had no gene match. CDR1 and CDR2 (germline): WNHNN, SYGVQD (reference sequence). The CDR3 has 14 amino acids.

This chain links TRBV24-1 with TRBJ2-3; TRBD1 matches at 12 bases. The CDR3 runs 17 residues. Germline lookup yields CDR1 KGHDR and CDR2 SFDVKD. V was clipped by 10 bases and J by 5 bases; unmatched bases: 15. CDR3 sequence: CATMSGQGASDRDTQYF. The CDR3 nucleotides read TGTGCCACTATGTCGGGACAGGGGGCCTCCGACCGAGATACGCAGTATTTT.

The chain combines TRBV10-3 with TRBJ1-4; D possibly corresponds to TRBD1 (6 bases). Trimming took 2 bases from V and 8 from J, leaving 18 bases between them. The CDR3 spans 16 residues. Per the germline V gene, CDR1 is ENHRY and CDR2 is SYGVKD. DNA of the CDR3: TGTGCCATCAGTGAGAATAGTGGCAGGGGAAGCGAAAAACTGTTTTTT. Amino acids: CAISENSGRGSEKLFF.

The J gene is TRBJ1-5, the V gene TRBV3-1 (or the pseudogene TRBV3-2), with TRBD1 matching 9 bases. The CDR3 is made up of 15 amino acids. Germline V gene lookup returns CDR1 LGHDT and CDR2 YNNKEL (reference sequence). The V gene end was trimmed by 4 bases and the J gene end by 5 bases; junction bases not matched to a gene: 6. DNA for the CDR3: TGTGCCAGCAGCCTTGGGACAGGGAATGATCAGCCCCAGCATTTT. It specifies CASSLGTGNDQPQHF.

This clone has more than one count but fewer than ten. The genes are TRBV18 and TRBJ1-1, with 9 positions matching TRBD1. Germline assignment: CDR1 KGHSH and CDR2 LQKENI. V lost 3 bases and J lost 1; bases outside the gene matches: 0. This CDR3 is built from 14 residues. CDR3 DNA sequence: TGTGCCAGCTCACCGACAGGGGGGAACACTGAAGCTTTCTTT. It codes for CASSPTGGNTEAFF.

The chain joins TRBV28 to TRBJ2-7, with TRBD2 identical over 7 bases. Germline V gene lookup returns CDR1 MDHEN and CDR2 SYDVKM. The CDR3 totals 16 residues. Trimming took 7 bases from V and 1 from J; bases not matched to a gene: 13. The CDR3 DNA reads TGTGCCAGCACTAGCCCAATGGCGGGACTATCCTACGAGCAGTACTTC. Translating gives CASTSPMAGLSYEQYF.

The rearrangement uses TRBV15 and TRBJ2-1; 12 bases align to TRBD2. CDR1 and CDR2 (germline): LNHNV, YYDKDF (reference sequence). CDR3 size: 16 residues. Trimming cost V 1 base and J 7 bases; bases outside gene matches: 5. The CDR3 is CATSRALAGGQNEQFF. The CDR3 DNA reads as TGTGCCACCAGCAGAGCGCTAGCGGGGGGGCAGAATGAGCAGTTCTTC.

The chain links TRBV2 to TRBJ2-3, with D unclear. The germline V gene has CDR1 SNHLY and CDR2 FYNNEI. V was trimmed by 6 bases and J by 8 bases, leaving 9 bases between them. This CDR3 has 11 amino acids. This CDR3 reads CASSASGTQYF. The CDR3 region has the DNA TGTGCCAGCAGCGCATCGGGTACGCAGTATTTT.

The J gene is TRBJ1-1, the V gene TRBV3-1 (or the pseudogene TRBV3-2); no clear D gene. This CDR3 has 13 amino acids. CDR1 is LGHDT and CDR2 is YNNKEL in the germline V gene (reference sequence). V was clipped by 3 bases and J by 6 bases, with 11 bases between them. CDR3 DNA sequence: TGTGCCAGCAGCCAGGCCTCATTTGCTGAAGCTTTCTTT. Its translation: CASSQASFAEAFF.

The CDR3 nucleotides read TGTGCCAGCAGCTTTCGGGGAGGCCTCGTCACAGATACGCAGTATTTT. This translates into CASSFRGGLVTDTQYF. The J gene is TRBJ2-3, the V gene TRBV11-2; D is perhaps TRBD2 (6 bases). The CDR3 sequence is 16 residues long. Germline CDR1 reads SGHAT; CDR2 reads FQNNGV. V lost 3 bases and J 2 bases, leaving 15 bases between the germline ends.

Only one count was recorded for this clone. The J gene is TRBJ1-5, the V gene TRBV5-8, with TRBD1 matching 9 bases. The length of the CDR3 is 16 residues. The germline V gene has CDR1 SGHTS and CDR2 YDEGEE. With 4 bases clipped from V and 6 bases from J, the junction kept 11 bases outside the gene matches. CDR3 DNA: TGTGCCAGCAGCCCTGGACAGGGGACGATTAGTCAGCCCCAGCATTTT. Residues: CASSPGQGTISQPQHF.

The CDR3 loop reads CASSQLDTNTEAFF. Written as DNA, the CDR3 is TGTGCCAGCAGCCAACTTGACACGAACACTGAAGCTTTCTTT. The chain is built from TRBV3-1 (or the pseudogene TRBV3-2) and TRBJ1-1; D unclear. There are 14 residues in the CDR3. Germline V gene sequence: CDR1 LGHDT, CDR2 YNNKEL (reference sequence). The V gene lost 2 bases and the J gene lost 1 base, with 8 bases spanning the gap.